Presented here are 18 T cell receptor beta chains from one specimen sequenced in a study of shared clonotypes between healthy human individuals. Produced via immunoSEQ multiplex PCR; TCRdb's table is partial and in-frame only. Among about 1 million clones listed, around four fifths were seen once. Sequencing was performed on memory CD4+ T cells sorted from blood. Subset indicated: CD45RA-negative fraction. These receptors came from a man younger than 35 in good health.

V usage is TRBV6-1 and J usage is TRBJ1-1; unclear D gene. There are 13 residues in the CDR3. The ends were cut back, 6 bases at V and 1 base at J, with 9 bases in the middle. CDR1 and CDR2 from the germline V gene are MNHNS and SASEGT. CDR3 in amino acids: CASRRTANTEAFF. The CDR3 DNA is TGTGCCAGCAGGAGGACCGCGAACACTGAAGCTTTCTTT.

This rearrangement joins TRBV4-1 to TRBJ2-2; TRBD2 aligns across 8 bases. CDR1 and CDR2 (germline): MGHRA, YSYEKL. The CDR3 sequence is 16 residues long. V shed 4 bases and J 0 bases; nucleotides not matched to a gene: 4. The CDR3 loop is CASSPRGESNTGELFF. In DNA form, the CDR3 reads TGCGCCAGCAGCCCGCGGGGGGAATCGAACACCGGGGAGCTGTTTTTT.

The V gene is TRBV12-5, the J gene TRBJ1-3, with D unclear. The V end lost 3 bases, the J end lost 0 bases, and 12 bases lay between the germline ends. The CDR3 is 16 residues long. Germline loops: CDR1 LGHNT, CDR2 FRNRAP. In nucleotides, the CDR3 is TGTGCTAGTGGTTTCCGCCCCTTGACCTCTGGAAACACCATATATTTT. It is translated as CASGFRPLTSGNTIYF.

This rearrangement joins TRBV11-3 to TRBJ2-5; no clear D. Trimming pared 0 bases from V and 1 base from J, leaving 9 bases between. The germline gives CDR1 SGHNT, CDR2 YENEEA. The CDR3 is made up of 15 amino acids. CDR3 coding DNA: TGTGCCAGCAGCTTAGATGGGAACTCCCAAGAGACCCAGTACTTC. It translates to CASSLDGNSQETQYF. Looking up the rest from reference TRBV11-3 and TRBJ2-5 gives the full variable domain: EAGVVQSPRYKIIEKKQPVAFWCNPISGHNTLYWYLQNLGQGPELLIRYENEEAVDDSQLPKDRFSAERLKGVDSTLKIQPAELGDSAVYLCASSLDGNSQETQYFGPGTRLLVL.

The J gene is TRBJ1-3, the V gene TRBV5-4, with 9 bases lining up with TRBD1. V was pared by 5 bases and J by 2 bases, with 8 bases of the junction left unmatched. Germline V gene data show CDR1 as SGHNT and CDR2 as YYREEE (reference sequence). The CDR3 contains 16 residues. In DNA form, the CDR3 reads TGTGCCAGCAGTTCGAAAACAGGGGGCGCTGGAAACACCATATATTTT. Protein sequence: CASSSKTGGAGNTIYF.

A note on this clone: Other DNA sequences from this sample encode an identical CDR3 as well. The CDR3 DNA sequence: TGCGCCAGCAGCTTGGGACAGGGTAGTTCACCCCTCCACTTT. This encodes CASSLGQGSSPLHF. The rearrangement joins TRBV5-1 to TRBJ1-6; 7 bases are a match to TRBD1. With V trimmed by 0 bases and J by 9 bases, 3 bases remained unmatched. Per the germline V gene, CDR1 is SGHRS and CDR2 is YFSETQ. CDR3 length: 14 amino acids.

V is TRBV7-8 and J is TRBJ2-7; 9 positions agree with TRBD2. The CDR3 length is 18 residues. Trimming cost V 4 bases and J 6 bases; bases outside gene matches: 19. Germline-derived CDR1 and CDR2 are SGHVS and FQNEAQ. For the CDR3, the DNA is TGTGCCAGCAGCTCGAGGCACGCGTCGGGACTAGCTACCCTCGAGCAGTACTTC. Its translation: CASSSRHASGLATLEQYF.

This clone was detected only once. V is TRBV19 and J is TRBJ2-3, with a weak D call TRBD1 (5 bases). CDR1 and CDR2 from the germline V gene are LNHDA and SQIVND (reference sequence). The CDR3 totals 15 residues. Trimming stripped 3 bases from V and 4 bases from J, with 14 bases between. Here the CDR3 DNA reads TGTGCCAGTAGTATCGCTCTCCAAGGGGCAGATACGCAGTATTTT. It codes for CASSIALQGADTQYF.

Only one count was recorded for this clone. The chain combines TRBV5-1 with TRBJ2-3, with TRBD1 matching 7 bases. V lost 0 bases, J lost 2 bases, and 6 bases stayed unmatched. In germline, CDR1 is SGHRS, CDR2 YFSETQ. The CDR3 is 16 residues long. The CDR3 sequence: CASSLARGQSTDTQYF. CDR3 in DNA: TGCGCCAGCAGCTTGGCTAGGGGACAGTCCACAGATACGCAGTATTTT.

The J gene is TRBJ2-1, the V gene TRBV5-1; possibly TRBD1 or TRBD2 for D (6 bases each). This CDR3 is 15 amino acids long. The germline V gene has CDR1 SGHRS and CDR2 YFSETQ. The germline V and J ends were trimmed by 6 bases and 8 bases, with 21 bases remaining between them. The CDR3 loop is CASNRGLELIDEQFF. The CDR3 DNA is TGCGCCAGCAATCGGGGGCTAGAACTTATCGATGAGCAGTTCTTC.

The chain's CDR3 is CASSLPRRDSYEQYF. The CDR3 DNA is TGTGCCAGCAGTCTCCCGAGGCGGGATTCCTACGAGCAGTACTTC. The chain has TRBV28 and TRBJ2-7; D might be TRBD2 (6 bases). In germline, CDR1 is MDHEN, CDR2 SYDVKM. V lost 5 bases and J 1 base, leaving 15 bases between the germline ends. The CDR3 contains 15 residues.

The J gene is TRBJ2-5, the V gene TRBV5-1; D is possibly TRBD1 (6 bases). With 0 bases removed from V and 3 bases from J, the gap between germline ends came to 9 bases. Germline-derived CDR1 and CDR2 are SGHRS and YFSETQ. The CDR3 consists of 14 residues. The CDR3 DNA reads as TGCGCCAGCAGCTTGGGGGACAATAAAGAGACCCAGTACTTC. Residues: CASSLGDNKETQYF. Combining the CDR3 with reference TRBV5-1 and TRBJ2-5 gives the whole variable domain KAGVTQTPRYLIKTRGQQVTLSCSPISGHRSVSWYQQTPGQGLQFLFEYFSETQRNKGNFPGRFSGRQFSNSRSEMNVSTLELGDSALYLCASSLGDNKETQYFGPGTRLLVL.

The CDR3 spells CASSPRTGGSNEQFF. The DNA of the CDR3 is TGTGCCAGCAGCCCCCGGACAGGGGGATCCAATGAGCAGTTCTTC. V usage is TRBV11-3 and J usage is TRBJ2-1; 10 positions match TRBD1. The CDR3 loop spans 15 amino acids. Germline V gene data show CDR1 as SGHNT and CDR2 as YENEEA. The junction had 7 bases not matched to a gene; V was cut back by 5 bases and J by 6 bases.

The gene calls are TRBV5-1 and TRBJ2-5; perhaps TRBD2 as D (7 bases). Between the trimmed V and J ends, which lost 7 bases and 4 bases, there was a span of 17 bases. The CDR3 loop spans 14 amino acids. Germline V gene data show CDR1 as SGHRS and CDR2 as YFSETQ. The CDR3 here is CASSQAGAGETQYF. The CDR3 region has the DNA TGCGCCAGCTCCCAGGCGGGGGCCGGAGAGACCCAGTACTTC.

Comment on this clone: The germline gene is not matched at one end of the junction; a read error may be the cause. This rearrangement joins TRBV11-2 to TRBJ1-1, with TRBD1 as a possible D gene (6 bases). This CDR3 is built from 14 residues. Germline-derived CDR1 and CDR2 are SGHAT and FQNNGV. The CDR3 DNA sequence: TGTGCCAGCAGCTCAATTGGTAGTCTCGCAGGGGCGAGCTTT. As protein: CASSSIGSLAGASF.

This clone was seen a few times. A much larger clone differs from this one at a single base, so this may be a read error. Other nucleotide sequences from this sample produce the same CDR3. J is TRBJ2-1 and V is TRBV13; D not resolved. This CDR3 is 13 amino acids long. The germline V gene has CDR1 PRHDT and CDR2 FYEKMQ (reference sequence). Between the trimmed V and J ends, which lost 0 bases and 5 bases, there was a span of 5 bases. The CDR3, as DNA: TGTGCCAGCAGCTTAGGACTAAACAATGAGCAGTTCTTC. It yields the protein CASSLGLNNEQFF.

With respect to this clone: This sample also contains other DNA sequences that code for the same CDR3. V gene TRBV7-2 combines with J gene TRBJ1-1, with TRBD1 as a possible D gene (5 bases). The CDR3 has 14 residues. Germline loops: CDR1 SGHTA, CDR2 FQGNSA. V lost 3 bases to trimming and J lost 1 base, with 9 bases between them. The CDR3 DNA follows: TGTGCCAGCAGCTTTGCAGGGCCGAACACTGAAGCTTTCTTT. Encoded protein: CASSFAGPNTEAFF.

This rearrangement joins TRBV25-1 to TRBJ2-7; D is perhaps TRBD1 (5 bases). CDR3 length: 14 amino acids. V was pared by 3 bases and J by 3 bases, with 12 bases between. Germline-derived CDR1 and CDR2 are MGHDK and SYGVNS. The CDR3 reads CASSDRVRIYEQYF. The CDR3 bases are TGTGCCAGCAGTGACAGGGTCAGGATCTACGAGCAGTACTTC.